The clone carrying this TCR beta chain was detected only a few times. Only in-frame clones appear in the TCRdb table, and some are missing; sequencing was by immunoSEQ multiplex PCR. The sample carries roughly 100,000 clones, roughly 88% recorded once. This record comes from a study of T cell responses to AZD1222 COVID-19 vaccine. Trimming stripped 3 bases from V and 1 base from J, with 12 bases between. The CDR3 is 15 amino acids. The germline gives CDR1 SGHVS, CDR2 FNYEAQ. The chain has TRBV7-6 and TRBJ1-1, with D unclear. The starting material was peripheral blood, obtained on day 0 of AZD1222 vaccination. The source is an adult in good health. DNA of the CDR3: TGTGCCAGCAGCTTCCGTGGAGGACCGAACACTGAAGCTTTCTTT. Encoded protein: CASSFRGGPNTEAFF.